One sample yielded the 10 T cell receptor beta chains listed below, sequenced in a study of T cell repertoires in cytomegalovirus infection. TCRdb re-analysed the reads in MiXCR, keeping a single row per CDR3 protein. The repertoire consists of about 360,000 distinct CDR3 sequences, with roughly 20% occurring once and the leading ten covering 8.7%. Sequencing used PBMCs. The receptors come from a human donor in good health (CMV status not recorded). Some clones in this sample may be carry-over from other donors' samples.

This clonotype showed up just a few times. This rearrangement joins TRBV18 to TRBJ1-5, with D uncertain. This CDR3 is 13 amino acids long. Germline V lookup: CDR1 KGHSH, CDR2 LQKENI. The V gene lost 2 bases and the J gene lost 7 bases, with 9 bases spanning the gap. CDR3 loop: CASSPGREQPQHF. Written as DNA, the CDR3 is TGTGCCAGCTCACCAGGACGGGAACAGCCCCAGCATTTT.

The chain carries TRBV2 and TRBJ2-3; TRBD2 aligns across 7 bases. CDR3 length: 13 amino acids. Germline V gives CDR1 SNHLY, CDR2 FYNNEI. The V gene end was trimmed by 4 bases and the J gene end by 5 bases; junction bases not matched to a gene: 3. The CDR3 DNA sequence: TGTGCCAGCAGTGGGACTAGAGGAGATACGCAGTATTTT. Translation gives CASSGTRGDTQYF.

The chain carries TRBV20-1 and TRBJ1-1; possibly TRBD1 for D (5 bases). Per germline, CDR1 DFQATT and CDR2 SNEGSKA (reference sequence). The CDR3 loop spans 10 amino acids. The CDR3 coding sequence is TGCGGGGGGGGGGTGAGGCCGGCTTTCTTT. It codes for CGGGVRPAFF.

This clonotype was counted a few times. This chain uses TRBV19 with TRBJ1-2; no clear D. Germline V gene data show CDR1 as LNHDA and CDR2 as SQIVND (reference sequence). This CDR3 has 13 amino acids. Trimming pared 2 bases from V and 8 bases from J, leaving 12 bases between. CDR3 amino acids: CASSIRNIRGYTF. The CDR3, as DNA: TGTGCCAGTAGTATAAGGAATATTCGAGGCTACACCTTC.

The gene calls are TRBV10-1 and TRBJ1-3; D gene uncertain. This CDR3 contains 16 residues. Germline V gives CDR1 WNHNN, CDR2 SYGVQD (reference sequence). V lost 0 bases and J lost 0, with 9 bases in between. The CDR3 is CASSESPESSGNTIYF. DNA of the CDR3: TGCGCCAGCAGTGAGTCGCCCGAGAGCTCTGGAAACACCATATATTTT.

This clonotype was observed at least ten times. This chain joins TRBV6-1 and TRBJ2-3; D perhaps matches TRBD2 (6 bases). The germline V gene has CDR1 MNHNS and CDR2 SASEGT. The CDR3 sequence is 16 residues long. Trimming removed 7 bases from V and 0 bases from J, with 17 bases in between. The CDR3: CASIKTLDYSTDTQYF. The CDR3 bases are TGTGCCAGCATCAAAACACTGGACTACAGCACAGATACGCAGTATTTT.

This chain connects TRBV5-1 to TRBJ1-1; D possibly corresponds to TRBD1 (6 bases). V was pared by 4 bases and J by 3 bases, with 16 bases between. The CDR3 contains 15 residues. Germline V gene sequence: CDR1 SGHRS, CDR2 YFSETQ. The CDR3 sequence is CASSVYRAKDTEAFF. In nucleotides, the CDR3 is TGCGCCAGCAGCGTCTACAGGGCTAAGGACACTGAAGCTTTCTTT.

The CDR3 coding sequence is TGTGCCAGCAATAGGGGACTAGCGGGAACCACAGATACGCAGTATTTT. Translation: CASNRGLAGTTDTQYF. The gene calls are TRBV2 and TRBJ2-3; 13 nucleotides align to TRBD2. There are 16 residues in the CDR3. Germline CDR1 reads SNHLY; CDR2 reads FYNNEI. V lost 7 bases to trimming and J lost 2 bases; unmatched junction nucleotides: 6.

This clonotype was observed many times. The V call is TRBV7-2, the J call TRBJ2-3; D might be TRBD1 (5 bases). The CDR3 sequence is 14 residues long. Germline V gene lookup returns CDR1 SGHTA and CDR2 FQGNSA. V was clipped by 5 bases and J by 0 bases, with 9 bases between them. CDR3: CASSPRQSTDTQYF. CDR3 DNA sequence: TGTGCCAGCAGCCCGCGACAGAGCACAGATACGCAGTATTTT.

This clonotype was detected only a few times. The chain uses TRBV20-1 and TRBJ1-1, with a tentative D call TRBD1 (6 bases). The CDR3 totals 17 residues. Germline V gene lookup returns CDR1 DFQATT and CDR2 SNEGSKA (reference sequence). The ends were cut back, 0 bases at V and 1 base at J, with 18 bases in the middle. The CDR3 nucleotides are TGCAGTGCTAGAGATCTTGGGATCAGGGGTACGAACACTGAAGCTTTCTTT. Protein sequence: CSARDLGIRGTNTEAFF.